Below are 24 T cell receptor beta chains sequenced from a single sample in a study of shared clonotypes between healthy human individuals. The table came from immunoSEQ multiplex PCR; TCRdb's copy has only in-frame clones and leaves some out. The sample holds nearly 1 million clones, approximately 80% seen once. The sequenced sample consisted of memory CD4+ T cells sorted from blood. Subset noted: CD45RA-negative fraction. These TCRs come from a young man in good health.

This clone came up once. The chain uses TRBV6-5 and TRBJ2-5; possible D gene TRBD2, 6 bases. Germline V gene data show CDR1 as MNHEY and CDR2 as SVGAGI. Trimming pared 6 bases from V and 5 bases from J, leaving 16 bases between. CDR3 length equals 14 residues. This CDR3 is CASSRTSPGETQYF. DNA of the CDR3: TGTGCCAGCAGCCGAACTAGCCCCGGGGAGACCCAGTACTTC.

This clone was seen ten or more times. The chain carries TRBV7-2 and TRBJ2-3, with TRBD2 matching 9 bases. There are 16 residues in the CDR3. Germline lookup yields CDR1 SGHTA and CDR2 FQGNSA. Trimming cost V 6 bases and J 2 bases; bases outside gene matches: 9. The CDR3: CASRPPGLANTDTQYF. Here the CDR3 DNA reads TGTGCCAGCAGACCACCCGGACTAGCGAACACAGATACGCAGTATTTT.

This clone showed up just once. Here the CDR3 reads CASSFQGADTQYF. CDR3 nucleotide sequence: TGTGCCAGCAGTTTTCAGGGGGCAGATACGCAGTATTTT. V and J are TRBV25-1 and TRBJ2-3, with 7 bases matching TRBD1. Germline V gene sequence: CDR1 MGHDK, CDR2 SYGVNS. With 5 bases clipped from V and 4 bases from J, the junction kept 3 bases outside the gene matches. This CDR3 is built from 13 residues.

This clone was observed a handful of times. Distinct nucleotide sequences in the sample also encode this CDR3. V and J are TRBV5-1 and TRBJ1-2; the match to TRBD1 covers 10 bases. The CDR3 extends over 14 amino acids. J gave up 4 bases and V 4 bases, and 4 bases lay outside the gene matches. Germline CDR1 and CDR2: SGHRS and YFSETQ. The CDR3 bases are TGCGCCAGCAGCCCAGGGACAGGGGTCTATGGCTACACCTTC. This translates into CASSPGTGVYGYTF. The whole variable domain, remainder taken from reference TRBV5-1 and TRBJ1-2, is KAGVTQTPRYLIKTRGQQVTLSCSPISGHRSVSWYQQTPGQGLQFLFEYFSETQRNKGNFPGRFSGRQFSNSRSEMNVSTLELGDSALYLCASSPGTGVYGYTFGSGTRLTVV.

The J gene is TRBJ2-2, the V gene TRBV10-3, with TRBD2 identical over 10 bases. J was trimmed by 0 bases and V by 10 bases; bases with no gene match: 2. This CDR3 spans 14 amino acids. CDR1 and CDR2 from the germline V gene are ENHRY and SYGVKD. The CDR3 DNA reads TGTGCCAGTCTAGCGGGGGCGAACACCGGGGAGCTGTTTTTT. It yields the protein CASLAGANTGELFF.

This chain joins TRBV9 and TRBJ2-3, with 7 bases identical to TRBD2. Per the germline V gene, CDR1 is SGDLS and CDR2 is YYNGEE. V lost 4 bases, J lost 5 bases, and 7 bases stayed unmatched. This CDR3 is 14 amino acids long. The DNA for the CDR3 is TGTGCCAGCAGCCCCGCGGGGAGGGGAGATACGCAGTATTTT. Translating gives CASSPAGRGDTQYF.

This clone was seen a handful of times. This sequence joins TRBV11-2 and TRBJ2-7; D might be TRBD1 (5 bases). Per the germline V gene, CDR1 is SGHAT and CDR2 is FQNNGV. This CDR3 contains 12 residues. The CDR3 reads CATGAGPYEQYF. The CDR3 region has the DNA TGTGCTACTGGGGCTGGCCCCTACGAGCAGTACTTC.

Concerning this clone: The DNA is left out, because the CDR3 cannot be placed on it with certainty; the CDR3 is given as TCRdb lists it. The CDR3 sequence: CAVFQVSLTGNTIYF. This chain uses TRBV6-5 with TRBJ1-3; the table's D call TRBD1 went unverified against the DNA. Germline V gene lookup returns CDR1 MNHEY and CDR2 SVGAGI. The CDR3 has 15 residues if both end residues are counted.

V and J are TRBV19 and TRBJ1-6; maybe TRBD1 (5 bases). Germline V CDR1 and CDR2: LNHDA, SQIVND (reference sequence). Trimming took 1 base from V and 8 from J, leaving 12 bases between them. This CDR3 contains 15 residues. The CDR3 spells CASSIVRGKDSPLHF. For the CDR3, the DNA is TGTGCCAGTAGTATAGTCCGGGGGAAAGATTCACCCCTCCACTTT. The full variable domain, rest sourced from reference TRBV19 and TRBJ1-6, is DGGITQSPKYLFRKEGQNVTLSCEQNLNHDAMYWYRQDPGQGLRLIYYSQIVNDFQKGDIAEGYSVSREKKESFPLTVTSAQKNPTAFYLCASSIVRGKDSPLHFGNGTRLTVT.

This clone was counted many times. The chain links TRBV4-1 to TRBJ2-6; unclear D gene. The V end lost 4 bases, the J end lost 1 base, and 11 bases lay between the germline ends. The germline gives CDR1 MGHRA, CDR2 YSYEKL. This CDR3 is 16 amino acids long. The CDR3 bases are TGCGCCAGCAGCCTTCTTCGGACGTCTGGGGCCAACGTCCTGACTTTC. Amino acids: CASSLLRTSGANVLTF.

V gene TRBV30 combines with J gene TRBJ2-7; D is possibly TRBD2 (6 bases). Per germline, CDR1 GTSNPN and CDR2 SVGIG (reference sequence). The ends were cut back, 2 bases at V and 7 bases at J, with 12 bases in the middle. CDR3 size: 12 residues. The CDR3 DNA is TGTGCCTGGAGTCCGTGGGGGGAGGAGCAGTACTTC. It translates to CAWSPWGEEQYF.

About this clone itself: Compared with germline, one end of the junction differs, possibly owing to a read error. This chain joins TRBV23-1 and TRBJ1-4; possible D gene TRBD1, 5 bases. TRBV23-1 is an ORF for which the function is uncertain. This CDR3 region has 17 residues. Here the CDR3 DNA reads TGCGCTAGCAGTCACCTCTCCCCCCCGGGGCGTAATGAAAAACTGTTTTTT. Protein: CASSHLSPPGRNEKLFF.

The chain employs TRBV7-2 and TRBJ2-4; tentative D call: TRBD2 (6 bases). CDR1 SGHTA and CDR2 FQGNSA come from the germline V gene. There are 12 residues in the CDR3. Trimming cost V 4 bases and J 10 bases, with 11 bases left between them. The CDR3 coding sequence is TGTGCCAGCAGCTCCCCCGGAGGGATTCAGTACTTC. This sequence encodes CASSSPGGIQYF.

V usage is TRBV5-3 and J usage is TRBJ2-5; D might be TRBD2 (5 bases). TRBV5-3 is an ORF; its function is uncertain. This CDR3 contains 14 residues. The ends were cut back, 4 bases at V and 1 base at J, with 11 bases in the middle. The CDR3 here is CARSPPGTQETQYF. In DNA, the CDR3 is TGTGCCAGAAGCCCCCCGGGAACCCAAGAGACCCAGTACTTC.

The rearrangement links TRBV7-2 to TRBJ2-2; either TRBD1 or TRBD2 may fit D (5 bases each). CDR3 length equals 13 residues. Germline lookup yields CDR1 SGHTA and CDR2 FQGNSA. The V end was cut by 9 bases, the J end by 7 bases, with 15 bases between. The CDR3 bases are TGTGCCAGAGGGACGGAGTTTAACGGGGAGCTGTTTTTT. It yields the protein CARGTEFNGELFF.

The chain combines TRBV30 with TRBJ2-7; D is ambiguous. Trimming removed 0 bases at V and 7 bases at J, with 10 bases between. This CDR3 region has 12 residues. CDR1 is GTSNPN and CDR2 is SVGIG in the germline V gene (reference sequence). DNA of the CDR3: TGTGCCTGGAGTGTCCCATTTGAGGAGCAGTACTTC. Its translation: CAWSVPFEEQYF. The full variable domain, rest sourced from reference TRBV30 and TRBJ2-7, is SQTIHQWPATLVQPVGSPLSLECTVEGTSNPNLYWYRQAAGRGLQLLFYSVGIGQISSEVPQNLSASRPQDRQFILSSKKLLLSDSGFYLCAWSVPFEEQYFGPGTRLTVT.

The rearrangement uses TRBV19 and TRBJ2-3; 8 bases fit TRBD1. This CDR3 has 15 amino acids. V was pared by 6 bases and J by 4 bases, with 9 bases of the junction left unmatched. Germline V gives CDR1 LNHDA, CDR2 SQIVND (reference sequence). The CDR3 DNA sequence: TGTGCCAGTAGCCCAATGGACAGGGAAGCAGATACGCAGTATTTT. Its protein is CASSPMDREADTQYF.

This chain uses TRBV2 with TRBJ2-5, with D unclear. The CDR3 consists of 11 residues. V was clipped by 7 bases and J by 5 bases, with 8 bases between them. In germline, CDR1 is SNHLY, CDR2 FYNNEI. The CDR3 here is CASTAIETQYF. CDR3 DNA sequence: TGTGCCAGCACGGCGATTGAGACCCAGTACTTC.

The chain recombines TRBV4-3 with TRBJ2-3; 14 nucleotides match TRBD2. The germline V gene has CDR1 LGHNA and CDR2 YSLEER. The CDR3 has 17 amino acids. Germline trimming cut 0 bases from V and 8 bases from J; bases unmatched to any gene: 7. The CDR3 nucleotides read TGCGCCAGCAGCCAAGAAGTGACTAGCGGGAGGGTGGGTACGCAGTATTTT. It yields the protein CASSQEVTSGRVGTQYF.

The CDR3 DNA sequence: TGTGCCAGCAGTGTTTCCGGGACTTCTAGCACAGATACGCAGTATTTT. It specifies CASSVSGTSSTDTQYF. The chain links TRBV25-1 to TRBJ2-3, with TRBD2 as a possible D gene (6 bases). Between the trimmed V and J ends, which lost 4 bases and 0 bases, there was a span of 14 bases. CDR3 length: 16 amino acids. Per the germline V gene, CDR1 is MGHDK and CDR2 is SYGVNS.

V and J are TRBV2 and TRBJ1-2, with D perhaps matching TRBD1 (6 bases). Looked up from germline, CDR1 is SNHLY and CDR2 is FYNNEI. The CDR3 has 11 residues. Trimming removed 4 bases at V and 7 bases at J, with 7 bases between. The DNA for the CDR3 is TGTGCCAGCAGTGCAGGGGTTGGCTACACCTTC. Its translation: CASSAGVGYTF.

The gene calls are TRBV11-2 and TRBJ1-1; the D is unclear. Trimming left V 4 bases short and J 1 base short, with 13 bases between. The CDR3 runs to 15 residues. Germline values: CDR1 SGHAT, CDR2 FQNNGV. The CDR3 coding sequence is TGTGCCAGCAGCTACGCGCCGCCAAGGAACACTGAAGCTTTCTTT. Its translation is CASSYAPPRNTEAFF.

The J gene is TRBJ1-2, the V gene TRBV28; D is undetermined. Germline V gene sequence: CDR1 MDHEN, CDR2 SYDVKM. There are 12 residues in the CDR3. V dropped 5 bases and J dropped 5 bases, with 9 bases sitting between them. The CDR3, as DNA: TGTGCCAGCAGTAGTATCGGGTATGGCTACACCTTC. Protein sequence: CASSSIGYGYTF.

The chain uses TRBV11-3 and TRBJ2-2, with a possible D match to TRBD1 (5 bases). Germline V gene data show CDR1 as SGHNT and CDR2 as YENEEA. The CDR3 covers 16 residues. Trimming took 1 base from V and 3 from J, leaving 12 bases between them. The CDR3: CASSLAGRAYTGELFF. CDR3 in DNA: TGTGCCAGCAGCTTAGCGGGCAGGGCCTACACCGGGGAGCTGTTTTTT.